What follows are 30 T cell receptor beta chains derived from one specimen sequenced in a study of blood T cell repertoires in COVID-19. The data were produced by immunoSEQ multiplex PCR, yet TCRdb's version contains in-frame clones alone and is incomplete. This sample carries over 150,000 clones, around 83% of them seen once, and the ten largest clones take 6.2%. Sequenced input: PBMCs or T cells enriched from blood (not recorded which). All receptors come from a man aged 35 to 55 who had recovered from COVID-19.

The chain employs TRBV9 and TRBJ1-1; D unclear. Per germline, CDR1 SGDLS and CDR2 YYNGEE. The V end lost 3 bases, the J end lost 1 base, and 4 bases lay between the germline ends. The CDR3 extends over 12 amino acids. CDR3 sequence reads: CASSEPNTEAFF. CDR3 coding DNA: TGTGCCAGCAGCGAGCCGAACACTGAAGCTTTCTTT.

The V call is TRBV5-1, the J call TRBJ2-7, with D perhaps matching TRBD1 (6 bases). The CDR3 runs 15 residues. Germline V lookup: CDR1 SGHRS, CDR2 YFSETQ. Trimming removed 2 bases from V and 2 bases from J, with 14 bases in between. DNA of the CDR3: TGCGCCAGCAGCTTATTCAGGGGTCCTGCCTACGAGCAGTACTTC. Encoded protein: CASSLFRGPAYEQYF.

This clone was detected once. The rearrangement links TRBV27 to TRBJ2-2; the D gene is possibly TRBD2 (6 bases). This CDR3 is built from 15 residues. Germline lookup yields CDR1 MNHEY and CDR2 SMNVEV (reference sequence). V shed 6 bases and J shed 6 bases, with 17 bases lying between them. The CDR3 region is CASSLGGQTAGELFF. The CDR3 region has the DNA TGTGCCAGCAGCCTAGGAGGGCAGACCGCCGGGGAGCTGTTTTTT.

The chain carries TRBV9 and TRBJ1-2; D is undetermined. Germline-derived CDR1 and CDR2 are SGDLS and YYNGEE. The V gene lost 0 bases and the J gene lost 4 bases, with 7 bases spanning the gap. This CDR3 is 13 amino acids long. The CDR3 coding sequence is TGTGCCAGCAGCGTAGCTGGCGGCTATGGCTACACCTTC. Amino acid sequence: CASSVAGGYGYTF. The variable domain in full, with the rest retrieved from reference TRBV9 and TRBJ1-2, is DSGVTQTPKHLITATGQRVTLRCSPRSGDLSVYWYQQSLDQGLQFLIQYYNGEERAKGNILERFSAQQFPDLHSELNLSSLELGDSALYFCASSVAGGYGYTFGSGTRLTVV.

The chain carries TRBV5-4 and TRBJ2-5; 9 nucleotides align to TRBD2. J lost 3 bases, V lost 0 bases, and 0 bases had no gene match. The CDR3 spans 14 residues. Germline CDR1 SGHNT, CDR2 YYREEE (reference sequence). The CDR3 loop is CASSLVAGEETQYF. In nucleotides, the CDR3 is TGTGCCAGCAGCTTGGTAGCGGGAGAAGAGACCCAGTACTTC. Complete variable domain (other parts from reference TRBV5-4 and TRBJ2-5): ETGVTQSPTHLIKTRGQQVTLRCSSQSGHNTVSWYQQALGQGPQFIFQYYREEENGRGNFPPRFSGLQFPNYSSELNVNALELDDSALYLCASSLVAGEETQYFGPGTRLLVL.

This clone showed up just a few times. The chain is built from TRBV30 and TRBJ1-2; 11 bases map to TRBD1. Germline V gene lookup returns CDR1 GTSNPN and CDR2 SVGIG (reference sequence). Losses at the gene ends were 1 base for V and 7 bases for J; bases not matched to a gene: 8. The length of the CDR3 is 15 residues. CDR3 region: CAWSASIGTGGGYTF. In nucleotides, the CDR3 is TGTGCCTGGAGTGCATCCATTGGGACAGGGGGTGGCTACACCTTC.

For the CDR3, the DNA is TGTGCCAGTAGTATTGAGGGGACAGGAGAAAAACTGTTTTTT. Its protein product is CASSIEGTGEKLFF. The chain joins TRBV19 to TRBJ1-4; 8 bases agree with TRBD1. Germline CDR1 is LNHDA and CDR2 is SQIVND (reference sequence). V shed 3 bases, J shed 8 bases, and the junction held 5 bases outside the gene matches. The CDR3 spans 14 residues. The variable domain in full, completed from reference TRBV19 and TRBJ1-4, reads DGGITQSPKYLFRKEGQNVTLSCEQNLNHDAMYWYRQDPGQGLRLIYYSQIVNDFQKGDIAEGYSVSREKKESFPLTVTSAQKNPTAFYLCASSIEGTGEKLFFGSGTQLSVL.

The CDR3 region is CASSPKGGQSEPATNEKLFF. In DNA, the CDR3 is TGCGCCAGCAGCCCTAAGGGAGGGCAGTCAGAACCCGCAACTAATGAAAAACTGTTTTTT. The J gene is TRBJ1-4, the V gene TRBV5-1; D not certain. Trimming left V 4 bases short and J 0 bases short, with 25 bases between. The CDR3 loop spans 20 amino acids. The germline V gene encodes CDR1 SGHRS and CDR2 YFSETQ.

V gene TRBV27 combines with J gene TRBJ1-4, with a tentative D call TRBD1 (5 bases). Trimming pared 3 bases from V and 3 bases from J, leaving 8 bases between. This CDR3 has 14 residues. Germline CDR1 MNHEY, CDR2 SMNVEV (reference sequence). Here the CDR3 DNA reads TGTGCCAGCAGTTTCCAGGGTGCTAATGAAAAACTGTTTTTT. Residues: CASSFQGANEKLFF.

This rearrangement joins TRBV24-1 to TRBJ1-2, with TRBD1 matching over 7 bases. The ends lost 3 bases at V and 0 bases at J; junction bases unmatched: 3. The CDR3 is made up of 15 amino acids. The V gene's germline CDR1 is KGHDR and CDR2 SFDVKD. The CDR3 DNA reads TGTGCCACCAGTGATGGGACAGAACCTAACTATGGCTACACCTTC. The encoded protein is CATSDGTEPNYGYTF.

The chain is built from TRBV29-1 and TRBJ1-2; 7 positions match TRBD1. The CDR3 consists of 16 residues. The V segment lost 7 bases and the J segment 0 bases; nucleotides outside the gene matches: 14. Germline CDR1 SQVTM, CDR2 ANQGSEA. This chain's CDR3 is CSASRGVQGANYGYTF. The DNA for the CDR3 is TGCAGCGCCAGTCGAGGGGTTCAGGGGGCTAACTATGGCTACACCTTC. Full variable domain (missing parts from reference TRBV29-1 and TRBJ1-2): SAVISQKPSRDICQRGTSLTIQCQVDSQVTMMFWYRQQPGQSLTLIATANQGSEATYESGFVIDKFPISRPNLTFSTLTVSNMSPEDSSIYLCSASRGVQGANYGYTFGSGTRLTVV.

The rearrangement uses TRBV4-2 and TRBJ1-3; TRBD1 aligns across 7 bases. Germline-derived CDR1 and CDR2 are LGHNA and YNFKEQ. The junction had 8 bases not matched to a gene; V was cut back by 4 bases and J by 2 bases. This CDR3 is built from 16 residues. This CDR3 is CASSPRMGTAGNTIYF. The CDR3 region has the DNA TGTGCCAGCAGCCCCCGAATGGGGACAGCTGGAAACACCATATATTTT.

The chain carries TRBV6-5 and TRBJ1-3; D remains unclear. Trimming stripped 6 bases from V and 3 bases from J, with 12 bases between. Germline lookup yields CDR1 MNHEY and CDR2 SVGAGI. This CDR3 region has 14 residues. The CDR3 spells CASRVWTFGNTIYF. CDR3 DNA: TGTGCCAGCAGGGTTTGGACTTTTGGAAACACCATATATTTT.

This rearrangement joins TRBV2 to TRBJ2-5, with 9 bases matching TRBD1. With 6 bases clipped from V and 5 bases from J, the junction kept 7 bases outside the gene matches. The CDR3 runs to 14 residues. Germline CDR1 SNHLY, CDR2 FYNNEI. The CDR3 coding sequence is TGTGCCAGCAGCTCCGGGACAGGGAGGGAGACCCAGTACTTC. Its translation is CASSSGTGRETQYF.

The J gene is TRBJ1-5, the V gene TRBV28; D might be TRBD1 (6 bases). V was cut by 3 bases and J by 0 bases, with 12 bases left in between. Germline CDR1 MDHEN, CDR2 SYDVKM. The CDR3 length is 16 residues. CDR3 bases: TGTGCCAGCAGTTTGACAGGTCCGTATAGCAATCAGCCCCAGCATTTT. Its protein is CASSLTGPYSNQPQHF.

This clone has more than one count but fewer than ten. The rearrangement links TRBV6-1 to TRBJ1-5; D is possibly TRBD1 (6 bases). The CDR3 length is 17 residues. V lost 1 base to trimming and J lost 5 bases, with 18 bases between them. Germline CDR1 MNHNS, CDR2 SASEGT. The CDR3 sequence is CASSEGARGLGYQPQHF. Written as DNA, the CDR3 is TGTGCCAGCAGTGAAGGGGCGCGGGGGCTAGGGTATCAGCCCCAGCATTTT.

The chain carries TRBV7-9 and TRBJ1-6; D gene uncertain. This CDR3 comprises 15 residues. Germline assignment: CDR1 SEHNR and CDR2 FQNEAQ (reference sequence). V was pared by 1 base and J by 6 bases, with 10 bases between. DNA of the CDR3: TGTGCCAGCAGCTTAGTAGCCGGAAGTAATTCACCCCTCCACTTT. Translated: CASSLVAGSNSPLHF.

The genes are TRBV27 and TRBJ1-2; D remains unclear. CDR3 length: 13 residues. Germline CDR1 reads MNHEY; CDR2 reads SMNVEV (reference sequence). V shed 2 bases and J shed 4 bases, with 8 bases lying between them. DNA of the CDR3: TGTGCCAGCAGTTTAGGTGCGATCTATGGCTACACCTTC. Translating gives CASSLGAIYGYTF.

The V call is TRBV6-5, the J call TRBJ2-7, with 9 nucleotides matching TRBD1. The ends lost 0 bases at V and 6 bases at J; junction bases unmatched: 3. Looked up from germline, CDR1 is MNHEY and CDR2 is SVGAGI. CDR3 length: 14 amino acids. DNA of the CDR3: TGTGCCAGCAGTTACTCAGGACAGGGGACCGAGCAGTACTTC. Amino acids: CASSYSGQGTEQYF.

Here the CDR3 reads CAIITQGPRYGYTF. In DNA, the CDR3 is TGTGCCATCATAACTCAGGGCCCTCGTTATGGCTACACCTTC. This sequence joins TRBV7-9 and TRBJ1-2; a possible D gene is TRBD1 (5 bases). The germline V gene has CDR1 SEHNR and CDR2 FQNEAQ (reference sequence). V was clipped by 10 bases and J by 5 bases, with 20 bases between them. This CDR3 is 14 amino acids long. The full variable domain, its missing parts supplied by reference TRBV7-9 and TRBJ1-2, is DTGVSQNPRHKITKRGQNVTFRCDPISEHNRLYWYRQTLGQGPEFLTYFQNEAQLEKSRLLSDRFSAERPKGSFSTLEIQRTEQGDSAMYLCAIITQGPRYGYTFGSGTRLTVV.

This chain connects TRBV19 to TRBJ1-4, with TRBD1 matching over 9 bases. Germline V CDR1 and CDR2: LNHDA, SQIVND (reference sequence). V was clipped by 6 bases and J by 5 bases; unmatched bases: 7. This CDR3 region has 15 residues. The CDR3 DNA is TGTGCCAGTAGGCCTCCGGGACAGGGAAATGAAAAACTGTTTTTT. This sequence encodes CASRPPGQGNEKLFF. Combining the CDR3 with reference TRBV19 and TRBJ1-4 gives the whole variable domain DGGITQSPKYLFRKEGQNVTLSCEQNLNHDAMYWYRQDPGQGLRLIYYSQIVNDFQKGDIAEGYSVSREKKESFPLTVTSAQKNPTAFYLCASRPPGQGNEKLFFGSGTQLSVL.

In its sample, this clone was seen a few times. J is TRBJ1-5 and V is TRBV9; 7 nucleotides agree with TRBD1. Trimming removed 2 bases from V and 4 bases from J; junction bases left unmatched: 3. Germline V lookup: CDR1 SGDLS, CDR2 YYNGEE. This CDR3 spans 14 amino acids. The DNA of the CDR3 is TGTGCCAGCAGCGTGGGGACAGTTAATCAGCCCCAGCATTTT. Its protein is CASSVGTVNQPQHF.

The rearrangement links TRBV28 to TRBJ2-2; possible D gene TRBD2, 5 bases. V gave up 7 bases and J gave up 7 bases, with 13 bases separating them. This CDR3 comprises 13 residues. Looked up from germline, CDR1 is MDHEN and CDR2 is SYDVKM. The CDR3 here is CASTPPGDGELFF. For the CDR3, the DNA is TGTGCCAGCACCCCCCCCGGGGACGGGGAGCTGTTTTTT.

This chain uses TRBV6-6 with TRBJ2-7, with 14 bases identical to TRBD2. The CDR3 spans 20 residues. The V segment lost 6 bases and the J segment 2 bases; nucleotides outside the gene matches: 18. Germline V gene lookup returns CDR1 MNHNY and CDR2 SVGAGI (reference sequence). This chain's CDR3 is CASSLTIGTSGSRSPYEQYF. The CDR3 DNA is TGTGCCAGCAGCCTCACGATCGGGACTAGCGGGAGTCGGAGCCCCTACGAGCAGTACTTC.

This rearrangement joins TRBV5-4 to TRBJ1-2, with 9 bases lining up with TRBD1. The CDR3 is made up of 15 amino acids. Per the germline V gene, CDR1 is SGHNT and CDR2 is YYREEE (reference sequence). The trim removed 4 bases at V and 7 bases at J, leaving 11 bases unmatched. The CDR3 here is CASSASGTGPRGYTF. In nucleotides, the CDR3 is TGTGCCAGCAGCGCATCCGGGACAGGGCCTCGTGGCTACACCTTC.

CDR3 bases: TGCGCCAGCAGCCGGTCGGGGTCCTACAATGAGCAGTTCTTC. Protein product: CASSRSGSYNEQFF. This chain joins TRBV5-1 and TRBJ2-1, with a tentative D call TRBD2 (5 bases). The CDR3 consists of 14 residues. V gave up 4 bases and J gave up 1 base, with 9 bases separating them. Germline CDR1 SGHRS, CDR2 YFSETQ.

This chain links TRBV19 with TRBJ2-3, with 14 bases identical to TRBD2. Germline V gene sequence: CDR1 LNHDA, CDR2 SQIVND (reference sequence). Trimming cost V 6 bases and J 5 bases; bases outside gene matches: 16. The length of the CDR3 is 19 residues. CDR3 sequence (DNA): TGTGCCAGTAGACGACTGGGACTAGCGGGAGTCAACGTAGGAGATACGCAGTATTTT. It specifies CASRRLGLAGVNVGDTQYF.

The gene calls are TRBV25-1 and TRBJ2-5, with 7 bases fitting TRBD2. Germline V gene sequence: CDR1 MGHDK, CDR2 SYGVNS. V trimming: 4 bases; J trimming: 3 bases; junction bases outside the gene matches: 5. The CDR3 consists of 14 residues. CDR3 residues: CASSVSGGKETQYF. The CDR3 DNA sequence: TGTGCCAGCAGTGTTTCGGGAGGTAAAGAGACCCAGTACTTC.

This clone showed up many times. The chain has TRBV19 and TRBJ2-7, with TRBD1 as a possible D gene (6 bases). Trimming stripped 1 base from V and 5 bases from J, with 15 bases between. The CDR3 loop spans 15 amino acids. The V gene's germline CDR1 is LNHDA and CDR2 SQIVND (reference sequence). The CDR3 is CASSIAQDRSHEQYF. The DNA of the CDR3 is TGTGCCAGTAGTATAGCCCAGGACAGAAGCCACGAGCAGTACTTC. The variable domain in full, completed from reference TRBV19 and TRBJ2-7, reads DGGITQSPKYLFRKEGQNVTLSCEQNLNHDAMYWYRQDPGQGLRLIYYSQIVNDFQKGDIAEGYSVSREKKESFPLTVTSAQKNPTAFYLCASSIAQDRSHEQYFGPGTRLTVT.

The chain carries TRBV12-3 or TRBV12-4 and TRBJ2-5; TRBD1 is a possible D gene (6 bases). Trimming left V 3 bases short and J 3 bases short, with 8 bases between. CDR3 size: 13 residues. The CDR3 region has the DNA TGTGCCAGCAGTTTCGCAGGGGAAGAGACCCAGTACTTC. The encoded protein is CASSFAGEETQYF.